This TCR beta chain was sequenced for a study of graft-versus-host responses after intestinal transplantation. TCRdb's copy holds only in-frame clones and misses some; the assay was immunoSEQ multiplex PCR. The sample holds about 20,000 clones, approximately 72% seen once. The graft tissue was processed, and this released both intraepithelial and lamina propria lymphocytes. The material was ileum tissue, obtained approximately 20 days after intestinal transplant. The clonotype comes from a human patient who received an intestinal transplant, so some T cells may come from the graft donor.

CDR3 in DNA: TGTGCCAGCTGTTACGGTTCCTACGAGCAGTACTTC. Amino acid sequence: CASCYGSYEQYF. V gene TRBV7-9 combines with J gene TRBJ2-7; D is ambiguous. The CDR3 has 12 amino acids. Trimming cost V 8 bases and J 1 base, with 9 bases left between them. Germline lookup yields CDR1 SEHNR and CDR2 FQNEAQ (reference sequence).